These 7 T cell receptor beta chains came from one sample sequenced in a study of blood T cell repertoires in COVID-19. Sequenced by immunoSEQ multiplex PCR; TCRdb stores in-frame clones only, minus some. This table holds roughly 45,000 clones, less than 85% found once. Source material: peripheral blood. The receptors were gathered from a man aged 50 to 60 with active COVID-19.

The genes are TRBV11-2 and TRBJ2-4; D unresolved. The CDR3 is 12 residues long. V was cut by 2 bases and J by 7 bases, with 6 bases left in between. Germline V gene sequence: CDR1 SGHAT, CDR2 FQNNGV. DNA of the CDR3: TGTGCCAGCAGCTTAACAGAGAACATTCAGTACTTC. Its translation: CASSLTENIQYF.

This chain connects TRBV5-1 to TRBJ1-1; a weak D match, TRBD1 (5 bases). The CDR3 is 14 amino acids. Germline V gene lookup returns CDR1 SGHRS and CDR2 YFSETQ. Trimming pared 0 bases from V and 5 bases from J, leaving 11 bases between. Written as DNA, the CDR3 is TGCGCCAGCAGCTTGGCGGGGGTTACGACTGAAGCTTTCTTT. Protein sequence: CASSLAGVTTEAFF.

V gene TRBV2 combines with J gene TRBJ1-2; no firm D call. V shed 6 bases and J shed 1 base, with 9 bases lying between them. This CDR3 region has 13 residues. CDR1 and CDR2 (germline): SNHLY, FYNNEI. The CDR3 region is CASRADGNYGYTF. The CDR3 DNA reads as TGTGCCAGCAGGGCAGATGGTAACTATGGCTACACCTTC.

The rearrangement uses TRBV19 and TRBJ2-6; maybe TRBD2 (6 bases). Germline assignment: CDR1 LNHDA and CDR2 SQIVND (reference sequence). The CDR3 is 16 amino acids. V lost 8 bases to trimming and J lost 0 bases, with 14 bases between them. This CDR3 reads CASWGDVVSGANVLTF. The CDR3 nucleotides are TGTGCCAGTTGGGGGGACGTCGTCTCTGGGGCCAACGTCCTGACTTTC.

This clone was detected only once. The CDR3 bases are TGTGCCAGCAGACGCAGAGAGGGAAAACTGTTTTTT. This gives the protein CASRRREGKLFF. This sequence joins TRBV28 and TRBJ1-4; no reliable D call. V gave up 6 bases and J gave up 10 bases, with 12 bases separating them. The CDR3 totals 12 residues. Germline V lookup: CDR1 MDHEN, CDR2 SYDVKM. Supplemented by reference TRBV28 and TRBJ1-4, the full variable domain reads DVKVTQSSRYLVKRTGEKVFLECVQDMDHENMFWYRQDPGLGLRLIYFSYDVKMKEKGDIPEGYSVSREKKERFSLILESASTNQTSMYLCASRRREGKLFFGSGTQLSVL.

This chain joins TRBV4-1 and TRBJ1-3; TRBD1 is a possible D gene (5 bases). This CDR3 region has 17 residues. Per the germline V gene, CDR1 is MGHRA and CDR2 is YSYEKL. Trimming took off 0 bases at V and 0 bases at J, with 12 bases between the two ends. CDR3 bases: TGCGCCAGCAGCCAAGATTGGGGGGAAAGCTCTGGAAACACCATATATTTT. Residues: CASSQDWGESSGNTIYF.

The chain couples TRBV4-1 to TRBJ1-2, with 8 bases that match TRBD1. V lost 1 base, J lost 7 bases, and 8 bases stayed unmatched. This CDR3 region has 15 residues. Germline V lookup: CDR1 MGHRA, CDR2 YSYEKL. The CDR3 DNA sequence: TGCGCCAGCAGCCAAGTAGCAGGGGGCCCTAGTGGCTACACCTTC. This sequence encodes CASSQVAGGPSGYTF.